The 20 T cell receptor beta chains below were found in one sample sequenced in a study of control samples from healthy donors and cancer patients (dated by TCRdb to about 2020). Libraries came from the immunoSEQ multiplex PCR assay. The source is immuneACCESS, and TCRdb retained only in-frame sequences with V and J called. Part of the clones is not carried over; for the studies checked, unresolved V genes explain less than half of this, and the remainder is unexplained. The sample includes 120,000 or so clones, with 85% to 95% observed a single time. Jointly, the top ten make up around 3.6% of the sample. Sequencing was carried out using blood. These receptors originate from a young man in good health.

The chain couples TRBV7-2 to TRBJ2-3; 12 nucleotides agree with TRBD2. V shed 5 bases and J 6 bases; nucleotides not matched to a gene: 9. There are 16 residues in the CDR3. In germline, CDR1 is SGHTA, CDR2 FQGNSA. CDR3 nucleotide sequence: TGTGCCAGCAGCCCCGCCCTAGCGGGGGGGCCGGATACGCAGTATTTT. This codes for CASSPALAGGPDTQYF.

The chain is built from TRBV19 and TRBJ2-7; 8 bases match TRBD1. CDR1 is LNHDA and CDR2 is SQIVND in the germline V gene (reference sequence). The CDR3 covers 14 residues. J was trimmed by 3 bases and V by 4 bases; bases with no gene match: 5. The CDR3 DNA follows: TGTGCCAGTAGTAATGGACAGGGCGGCTACGAGCAGTACTTC. Protein product: CASSNGQGGYEQYF.

This clone was recorded once. The chain employs TRBV4-1 and TRBJ2-5; D remains unclear. Germline lookup yields CDR1 MGHRA and CDR2 YSYEKL. Trimming took off 2 bases at V and 5 bases at J, with 9 bases between the two ends. This CDR3 is 13 amino acids long. The CDR3 protein is CASSQPSWETQYF. The CDR3 DNA sequence: TGCGCCAGCAGCCAACCCTCATGGGAGACCCAGTACTTC.

The chain combines TRBV9 with TRBJ1-1; D uncertain. There are 16 residues in the CDR3. Germline CDR1 and CDR2: SGDLS and YYNGEE. Trimming took 0 bases from V and 3 from J, leaving 15 bases between them. For the CDR3, the DNA is TGTGCCAGCAGCGTAGATCCGGGCAGATCGGACACTGAAGCTTTCTTT. Amino acid sequence: CASSVDPGRSDTEAFF.

The chain couples TRBV11-2 to TRBJ1-1, with no clear D. V was cut by 0 bases and J by 2 bases, with 10 bases left in between. There are 15 residues in the CDR3. Germline lookup yields CDR1 SGHAT and CDR2 FQNNGV. The CDR3 is CASSLDLTANTEAFF. For the CDR3, the DNA is TGTGCCAGCAGCTTAGATTTAACAGCCAACACTGAAGCTTTCTTT.

The chain couples TRBV2 to TRBJ1-1; D is undetermined. CDR1 and CDR2 (germline): SNHLY, FYNNEI. The CDR3 is 14 amino acids. V shed 7 bases and J shed 0 bases, with 12 bases lying between them. The CDR3 loop reads CASKGGLMNTEAFF. The CDR3 coding sequence is TGTGCCAGCAAAGGAGGCTTGATGAACACTGAAGCTTTCTTT.

The CDR3 here is CASSTTGTSGKETQYF. In DNA, the CDR3 is TGCGCCAGCAGCACAACCGGGACTAGCGGGAAAGAGACCCAGTACTTC. The gene calls are TRBV5-1 and TRBJ2-5; 13 bases map to TRBD2. The V and J ends lost 4 bases and 3 bases, in that order; junction bases with no gene match: 6. The germline gives CDR1 SGHRS, CDR2 YFSETQ. CDR3 length: 16 amino acids.

Concerning this clone itself: At one end, the junction sequence differs from germline, possibly due to a read error. The V gene is TRBV6-5, the J gene TRBJ2-7; 9 positions agree with TRBD2. This CDR3 is 15 amino acids long. Looked up from germline, CDR1 is MNHEY and CDR2 is SVGAGI. The CDR3 bases are TGTGCCAGCAGTGACTCGTGGACTAGCGTGGGCGAGCAGTACTTC. Protein sequence: CASSDSWTSVGEQYF.

The sample holds one count of this clone. This rearrangement joins TRBV7-3 to TRBJ1-2; D not certain. Germline CDR1 and CDR2: SGHTA and FQGTGA. V lost 5 bases to trimming and J lost 2 bases, with 12 bases between them. This CDR3 has 14 amino acids. The CDR3 here is CASSPFGSNYGYTF. CDR3 coding DNA: TGTGCCAGCAGCCCTTTTGGCAGCAACTATGGCTACACCTTC.

This clone was counted once. V and J are TRBV10-1 and TRBJ2-7; D perhaps matches TRBD2 (6 bases). V dropped 1 base and J dropped 5 bases, with 12 bases sitting between them. The CDR3 has 14 residues. CDR1 is WNHNN and CDR2 is SYGVQD in the germline V gene (reference sequence). The CDR3 spells CASSEWTTHNEQYF. As DNA, the CDR3 is TGCGCCAGCAGTGAGTGGACTACGCATAACGAGCAGTACTTC.

CDR3 protein: CASTGLNYGYTF. For the CDR3, the DNA is TGTGCCAGCACTGGACTGAACTATGGCTACACCTTC. The V gene is TRBV28, the J gene TRBJ1-2; D is unresolved. The CDR3 consists of 12 residues. The germline CDR1 and CDR2 sequences are MDHEN and SYDVKM. V was cut by 7 bases and J by 2 bases, with 8 bases left in between.

The chain links TRBV5-1 to TRBJ2-2; 12 bases are a match to TRBD2. The CDR3 has 14 amino acids. In germline, CDR1 is SGHRS, CDR2 YFSETQ. V lost 3 bases to trimming and J lost 7 bases; unmatched junction nucleotides: 1. The CDR3 here is CASSSGLAGGELFF. CDR3 bases: TGCGCCAGCAGCTCGGGACTAGCGGGCGGGGAGCTGTTTTTT.

This chain uses TRBV7-2 with TRBJ2-5; no reliable D call. With 4 bases removed from V and 5 bases from J, the gap between germline ends came to 14 bases. The CDR3 is 14 amino acids. Germline V CDR1 and CDR2: SGHTA, FQGNSA. CDR3 nucleotide sequence: TGTGCCAGCAGCTCGCCAGGATCGGTGGAGACCCAGTACTTC. Its protein is CASSSPGSVETQYF.

This clone was counted only a few times. This chain uses TRBV6-4 with TRBJ2-3, with TRBD2 matching 8 bases. J lost 3 bases, V lost 3 bases, and 5 bases had no gene match. The CDR3 is made up of 15 amino acids. From germline, CDR1 is MRHNA and CDR2 SNTAGT. CDR3 sequence reads: CASSENGGATDTQYF. DNA of the CDR3: TGTGCCAGCAGTGAGAACGGGGGGGCAACAGATACGCAGTATTTT.

The rearrangement links TRBV7-2 to TRBJ1-6, with no clear D. Between the trimmed V and J ends, which lost 2 bases and 7 bases, there was a span of 3 bases. Per germline, CDR1 SGHTA and CDR2 FQGNSA. The CDR3 extends over 12 amino acids. The CDR3 region has the DNA TGTGCCAGCAGCTTAACGAATTCACCCCTCCACTTT. This gives the protein CASSLTNSPLHF.

This clone appeared a single time. The chain joins TRBV10-3 to TRBJ2-3; 10 bases are a match to TRBD1. The CDR3 has 14 residues. The germline V gene encodes CDR1 ENHRY and CDR2 SYGVKD. V shed 6 bases, J shed 4 bases, and the junction held 4 bases outside the gene matches. The CDR3, as DNA: TGTGCCATCAGCCGACAGGGGGCCTCAGATACGCAGTATTTT. Translated: CAISRQGASDTQYF.

The genes are TRBV9 and TRBJ1-6; possibly TRBD1 for D (6 bases). Germline CDR1 reads SGDLS; CDR2 reads YYNGEE. With 1 base removed from V and 5 bases from J, the gap between germline ends came to 10 bases. The CDR3 has 15 amino acids. The CDR3 DNA is TGTGCCAGCAGCGTAACTGCAGGGGATAATTCACCCCTCCACTTT. Translation gives CASSVTAGDNSPLHF. Combining the CDR3 with reference TRBV9 and TRBJ1-6 gives the whole variable domain DSGVTQTPKHLITATGQRVTLRCSPRSGDLSVYWYQQSLDQGLQFLIQYYNGEERAKGNILERFSAQQFPDLHSELNLSSLELGDSALYFCASSVTAGDNSPLHFGNGTRLTVT.

This clone was counted only a few times. This chain joins TRBV4-1 and TRBJ1-5, with 9 bases matching TRBD1. Germline CDR1 reads MGHRA; CDR2 reads YSYEKL. The V gene end was trimmed by 4 bases and the J gene end by 5 bases; junction bases not matched to a gene: 0. The CDR3 is made up of 13 amino acids. For the CDR3, the DNA is TGCGCCAGCAGCCGGGACAGGGATCAGCCCCAGCATTTT. Residues: CASSRDRDQPQHF.

This chain connects TRBV19 to TRBJ2-1; TRBD2 aligns across 12 bases. The V gene's germline CDR1 is LNHDA and CDR2 SQIVND (reference sequence). Unmatched junction bases numbered 2, after V lost 0 bases and J lost 2 bases. The CDR3 consists of 17 residues. The CDR3 DNA reads as TGTGCCAGTAGTATAGAGGCTAGCGGGGGGGCCTACAATGAGCAGTTCTTC. It encodes CASSIEASGGAYNEQFF.

The CDR3 nucleotides are TGTGCCAGCAGTTTGGCAGGGACTCATCAGCCCCAGCATTTT. This codes for CASSLAGTHQPQHF. This rearrangement joins TRBV27 to TRBJ1-5, with D possibly TRBD1 on 5 matching bases. Trimming stripped 3 bases from V and 5 bases from J, with 11 bases between. The CDR3 runs to 14 residues. The germline V gene has CDR1 MNHEY and CDR2 SMNVEV (reference sequence).